These 10 T cell receptor beta chains originate from one sample sequenced in a study of cytomegalovirus exposure and HLA in healthy donors. The PCR was carried out with 60 Vbeta primers and 13 Jbeta primers. The protocol was immunoSEQ multiplex PCR, while the TCRdb copy is restricted to in-frame clones and leaves out a portion. Of 200,000 to 250,000 clones detected, 70% to 80% appear once; the ten largest clones hold nearly 3%. Material: PBMCs. Receptors originate from a woman in her 30s in good health and CMV-seronegative.

This clone turned up a few times. This chain connects TRBV25-1 to TRBJ1-3, with 12 bases that match TRBD1. CDR1 and CDR2 (germline): MGHDK, SYGVNS. Trimming removed 4 bases from V and 5 bases from J; junction bases left unmatched: 0. This CDR3 has 14 residues. The chain's CDR3 is CASSGDRGRNTIYF. DNA of the CDR3: TGTGCCAGCAGTGGGGACAGGGGGCGAAACACCATATATTTT.

The chain is built from TRBV18 and TRBJ2-1, with 8 bases lining up with TRBD2. CDR1 KGHSH and CDR2 LQKENI come from the germline V gene. CDR3 length: 15 amino acids. V shed 1 base and J 5 bases; nucleotides not matched to a gene: 4. The CDR3 loop reads CASSPRGGTHNEQFF. The CDR3 DNA reads TGTGCCAGCTCACCACGCGGGGGGACCCACAATGAGCAGTTCTTC.

J is TRBJ2-7 and V is TRBV9; D unclear. The V gene's germline CDR1 is SGDLS and CDR2 YYNGEE. The CDR3 loop spans 14 amino acids. Trimming cost V 0 bases and J 5 bases, with 12 bases left between them. The CDR3 nucleotides are TGTGCCAGCAGCGTAGGGCAGGCCGGCGACGAGCAGTACTTC. It yields the protein CASSVGQAGDEQYF.

Comment on this clone: At one end, the junction sequence differs from germline, possibly due to a read error. CDR3 sequence (DNA): TGTTCCAGCAGCTCCCAGAGAGGCGAGCAGTTCTTC. It specifies CSSSSQRGEQFF. The chain couples TRBV7-9 to TRBJ2-1; D is unresolved. This CDR3 has 12 amino acids. Germline assignment: CDR1 SEHNR and CDR2 FQNEAQ (reference sequence).

Points on this clone: Different DNA sequences within this sample yield the same CDR3. The CDR3 protein is CASSLGSGGETQYF. CDR3 sequence (DNA): TGCGCCAGCAGCTTGGGTAGCGGGGGAGAGACCCAGTACTTC. The V and J genes are TRBV5-1 and TRBJ2-5; TRBD2 matches at 9 bases. V shed 0 bases and J 4 bases; nucleotides not matched to a gene: 1. The CDR3 loop spans 14 amino acids. Germline V CDR1 and CDR2: SGHRS, YFSETQ.

J is TRBJ2-5 and V is TRBV9, with 11 bases aligning to TRBD2. Germline CDR1 SGDLS, CDR2 YYNGEE. CDR3 length: 13 residues. The junction had 3 bases not matched to a gene; V was cut back by 0 bases and J by 11 bases. For the CDR3, the DNA is TGTGCCAGCAGCGTAGATAGCGGGGGGGCACAGTACTTC. Translated: CASSVDSGGAQYF. The full variable domain, its missing parts supplied by reference TRBV9 and TRBJ2-5, is DSGVTQTPKHLITATGQRVTLRCSPRSGDLSVYWYQQSLDQGLQFLIQYYNGEERAKGNILERFSAQQFPDLHSELNLSSLELGDSALYFCASSVDSGGAQYFGPGTRLLVL.

The chain combines TRBV5-1 with TRBJ1-1, with 8 positions matching TRBD1. With V trimmed by 4 bases and J by 2 bases, 7 bases remained unmatched. CDR3 length: 15 amino acids. Germline V gene lookup returns CDR1 SGHRS and CDR2 YFSETQ. This CDR3 is CASSAGQGENTEAFF. In nucleotides, the CDR3 is TGCGCCAGCAGCGCAGGACAGGGAGAAAACACTGAAGCTTTCTTT. Variable domain in full (rest from reference TRBV5-1 and TRBJ1-1): KAGVTQTPRYLIKTRGQQVTLSCSPISGHRSVSWYQQTPGQGLQFLFEYFSETQRNKGNFPGRFSGRQFSNSRSEMNVSTLELGDSALYLCASSAGQGENTEAFFGQGTRLTVV.

This chain links TRBV27 with TRBJ2-2, with D perhaps TRBD1 (6 bases). In germline, CDR1 is MNHEY, CDR2 SMNVEV (reference sequence). Trimming left V 6 bases short and J 5 bases short, with 10 bases between. The CDR3 covers 13 residues. CDR3 coding DNA: TGTGCCAGCAGCCTACAGGGAACCGGGGAGCTGTTTTTT. It specifies CASSLQGTGELFF.

The genes are TRBV5-1 and TRBJ1-2; D not certain. Germline CDR1 reads SGHRS; CDR2 reads YFSETQ. Trimming left V 0 bases short and J 2 bases short, with 5 bases between. This CDR3 contains 13 residues. The CDR3: CASSLAENYGYTF. In DNA, the CDR3 is TGCGCCAGCAGCTTGGCAGAAAACTATGGCTACACCTTC.

The chain uses TRBV4-2 and TRBJ2-3; TRBD1 matches at 7 bases. V lost 1 base, J lost 2 bases, and 6 bases stayed unmatched. The germline gives CDR1 LGHNA, CDR2 YNFKEQ. The CDR3 runs 16 residues. CDR3 sequence reads: CASSQARQGHTDTQYF. The CDR3 DNA is TGTGCCAGCAGCCAAGCGAGACAGGGCCACACAGATACGCAGTATTTT.